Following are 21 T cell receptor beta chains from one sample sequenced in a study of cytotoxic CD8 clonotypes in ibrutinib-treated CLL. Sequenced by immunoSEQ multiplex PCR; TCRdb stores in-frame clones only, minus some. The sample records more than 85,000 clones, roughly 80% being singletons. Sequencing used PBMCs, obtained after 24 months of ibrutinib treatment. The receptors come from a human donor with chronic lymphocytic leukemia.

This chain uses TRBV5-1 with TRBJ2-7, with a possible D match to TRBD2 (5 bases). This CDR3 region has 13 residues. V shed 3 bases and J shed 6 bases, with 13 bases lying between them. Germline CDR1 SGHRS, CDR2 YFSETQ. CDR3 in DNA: TGCGCCAGCAGCTCCGCCCGGGGTCTCGAGCAGTACTTC. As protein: CASSSARGLEQYF.

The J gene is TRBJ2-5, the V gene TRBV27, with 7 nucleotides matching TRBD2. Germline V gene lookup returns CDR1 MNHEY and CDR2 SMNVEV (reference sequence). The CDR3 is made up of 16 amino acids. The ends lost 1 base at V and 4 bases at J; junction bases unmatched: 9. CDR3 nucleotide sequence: TGTGCCAGCAGTTTATACCCCACGGGGAGGGGAGAGACCCAGTACTTC. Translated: CASSLYPTGRGETQYF.

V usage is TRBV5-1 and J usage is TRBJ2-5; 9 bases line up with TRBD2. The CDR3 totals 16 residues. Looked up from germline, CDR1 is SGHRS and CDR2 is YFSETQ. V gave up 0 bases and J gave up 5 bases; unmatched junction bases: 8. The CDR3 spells CASSLGGAGGGETQYF. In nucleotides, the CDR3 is TGCGCCAGCAGCTTGGGAGGAGCGGGAGGAGGGGAGACCCAGTACTTC.

The CDR3 here is CASSQGQGANTEAFF. CDR3 nucleotide sequence: TGTGCCAGCTCACAAGGACAGGGGGCGAACACTGAAGCTTTCTTT. This rearrangement joins TRBV18 to TRBJ1-1, with 11 bases fitting TRBD1. The J segment lost 1 base and the V segment lost 4 bases, leaving 2 bases of the junction unmatched. The CDR3 contains 15 residues. Germline loops: CDR1 KGHSH, CDR2 LQKENI. The full variable domain, with the rest looked up from reference TRBV18 and TRBJ1-1, is NAGVMQNPRHLVRRRGQEARLRCSPMKGHSHVYWYRQLPEEGLKFMVYLQKENIIDESGMPKERFSAEFPKEGPSILRIQQVVRGDSAAYFCASSQGQGANTEAFFGQGTRLTVV.

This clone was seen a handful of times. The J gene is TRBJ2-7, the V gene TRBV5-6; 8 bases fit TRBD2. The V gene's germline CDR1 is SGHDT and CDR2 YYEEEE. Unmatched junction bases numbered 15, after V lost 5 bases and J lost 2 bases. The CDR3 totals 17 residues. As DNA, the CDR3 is TGTGCCAGCAGGGATTATGGACTAGCTCAGAGCACCTACGAGCAGTACTTC. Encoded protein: CASRDYGLAQSTYEQYF.

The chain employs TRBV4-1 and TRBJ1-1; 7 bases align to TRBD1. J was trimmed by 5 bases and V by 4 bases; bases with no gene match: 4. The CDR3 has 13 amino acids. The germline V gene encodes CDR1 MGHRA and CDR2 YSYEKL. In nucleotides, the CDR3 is TGCGCCAGCAGCCCCGCAGGGGGAACTGAAGCTTTCTTT. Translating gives CASSPAGGTEAFF.

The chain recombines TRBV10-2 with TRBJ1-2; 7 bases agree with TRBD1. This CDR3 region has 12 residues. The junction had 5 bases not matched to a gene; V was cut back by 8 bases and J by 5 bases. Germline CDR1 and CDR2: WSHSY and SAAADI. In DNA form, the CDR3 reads TGCGCCAGCCGACAGGGTGGGTATGGCTACACCTTC. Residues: CASRQGGYGYTF.

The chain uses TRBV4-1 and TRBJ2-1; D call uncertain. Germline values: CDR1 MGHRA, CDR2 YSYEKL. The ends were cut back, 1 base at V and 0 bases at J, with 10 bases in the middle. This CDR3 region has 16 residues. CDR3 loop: CASSQADGSSYNEQFF. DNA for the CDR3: TGCGCCAGCAGCCAAGCGGACGGAAGCTCCTACAATGAGCAGTTCTTC.

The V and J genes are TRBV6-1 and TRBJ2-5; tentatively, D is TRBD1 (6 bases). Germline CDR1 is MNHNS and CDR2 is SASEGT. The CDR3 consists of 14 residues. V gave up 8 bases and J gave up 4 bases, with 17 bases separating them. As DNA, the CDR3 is TGTGCCAGCCTCTTCAGGGGCGGAGGAGAGACCCAGTACTTC. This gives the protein CASLFRGGGETQYF.

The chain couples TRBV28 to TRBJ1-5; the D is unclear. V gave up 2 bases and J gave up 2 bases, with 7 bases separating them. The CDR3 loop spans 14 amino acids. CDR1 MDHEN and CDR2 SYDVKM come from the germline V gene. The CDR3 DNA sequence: TGTGCCAGCAGTTTAGGGTTCGGCAATCAGCCCCAGCATTTT. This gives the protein CASSLGFGNQPQHF.

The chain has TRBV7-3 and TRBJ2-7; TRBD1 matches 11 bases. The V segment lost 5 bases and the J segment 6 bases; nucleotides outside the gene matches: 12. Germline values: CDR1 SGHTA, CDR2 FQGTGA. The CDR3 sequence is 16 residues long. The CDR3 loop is CASSPNTPGTGGEQYF. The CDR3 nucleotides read TGTGCCAGCAGCCCCAATACCCCCGGGACAGGGGGCGAGCAGTACTTC.

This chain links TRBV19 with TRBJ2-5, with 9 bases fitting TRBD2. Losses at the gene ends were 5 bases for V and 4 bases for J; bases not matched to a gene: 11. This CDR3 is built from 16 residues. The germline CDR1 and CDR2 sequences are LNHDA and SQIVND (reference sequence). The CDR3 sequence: CASSWRRLAGVETQYF. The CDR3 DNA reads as TGTGCCAGTAGTTGGCGGAGGTTAGCGGGAGTAGAGACCCAGTACTTC.

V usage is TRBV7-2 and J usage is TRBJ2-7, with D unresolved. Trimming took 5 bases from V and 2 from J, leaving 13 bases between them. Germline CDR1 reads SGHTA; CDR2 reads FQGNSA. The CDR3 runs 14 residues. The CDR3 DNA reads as TGTGCCAGCAGCACGGACCCCCAGGCCTACGAGCAGTACTTC. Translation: CASSTDPQAYEQYF.

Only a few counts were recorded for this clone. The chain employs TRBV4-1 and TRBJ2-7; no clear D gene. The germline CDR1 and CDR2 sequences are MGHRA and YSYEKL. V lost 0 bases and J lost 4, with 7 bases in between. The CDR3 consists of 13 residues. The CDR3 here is CASSQDLAYEQYF. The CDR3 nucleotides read TGCGCCAGCAGCCAAGATCTGGCGTACGAGCAGTACTTC.

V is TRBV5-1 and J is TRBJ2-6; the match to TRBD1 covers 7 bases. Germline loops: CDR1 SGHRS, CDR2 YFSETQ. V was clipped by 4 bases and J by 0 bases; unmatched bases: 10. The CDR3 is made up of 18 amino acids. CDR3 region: CASSIIGTAYSGANVLTF. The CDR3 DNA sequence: TGCGCCAGCAGCATAATCGGGACAGCGTACTCTGGGGCCAACGTCCTGACTTTC.

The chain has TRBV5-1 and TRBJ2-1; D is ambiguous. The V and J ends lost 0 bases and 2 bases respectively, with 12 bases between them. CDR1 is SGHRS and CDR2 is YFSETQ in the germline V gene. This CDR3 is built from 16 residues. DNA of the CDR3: TGCGCCAGCAGCTTGGCCCGATTTAATACCTACAATGAGCAGTTCTTC. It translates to CASSLARFNTYNEQFF.

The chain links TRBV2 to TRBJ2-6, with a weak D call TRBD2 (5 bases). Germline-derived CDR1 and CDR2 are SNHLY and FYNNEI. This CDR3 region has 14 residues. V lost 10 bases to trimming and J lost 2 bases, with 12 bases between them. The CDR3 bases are TGTGCCACTTCGGAGAGGGCTGGGGCCAACGTCCTGACTTTC. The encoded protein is CATSERAGANVLTF. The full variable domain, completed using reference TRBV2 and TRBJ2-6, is EPEVTQTPSHQVTQMGQEVILRCVPISNHLYFYWYRQILGQKVEFLVSFYNNEISEKSEIFDDQFSVERPDGSNFTLKIRSTKLEDSAMYFCATSERAGANVLTFGAGSRLTVL.

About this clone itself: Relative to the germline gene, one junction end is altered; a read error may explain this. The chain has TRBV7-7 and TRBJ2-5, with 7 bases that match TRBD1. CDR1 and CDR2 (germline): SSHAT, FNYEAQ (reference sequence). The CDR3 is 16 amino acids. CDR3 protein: CASSLERNRGQETQYF. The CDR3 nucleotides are TGTGCTAGCAGCTTAGAGAGAAACAGGGGACAAGAGACCCAGTACTTC.

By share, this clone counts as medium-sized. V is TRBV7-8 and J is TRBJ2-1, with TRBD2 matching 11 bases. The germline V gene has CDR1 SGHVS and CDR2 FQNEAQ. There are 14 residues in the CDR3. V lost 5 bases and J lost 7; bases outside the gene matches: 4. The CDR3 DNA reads TGTGCCAGCAGCCCGGGACTAGCGGAGAATGAGCAGTTCTTC. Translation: CASSPGLAENEQFF.

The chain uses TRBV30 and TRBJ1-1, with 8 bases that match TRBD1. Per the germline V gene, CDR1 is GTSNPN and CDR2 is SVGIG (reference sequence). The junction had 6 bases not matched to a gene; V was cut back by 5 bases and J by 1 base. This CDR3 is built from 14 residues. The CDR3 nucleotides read TGTGCCTGGGACCGTGGACAGGGGAACACTGAAGCTTTCTTT. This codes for CAWDRGQGNTEAFF.

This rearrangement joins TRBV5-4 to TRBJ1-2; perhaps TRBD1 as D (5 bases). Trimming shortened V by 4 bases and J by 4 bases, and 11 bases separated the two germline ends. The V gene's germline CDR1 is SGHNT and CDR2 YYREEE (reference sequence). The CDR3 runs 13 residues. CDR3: CASSMGRVYGYTF. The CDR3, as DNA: TGTGCCAGCAGCATGGGACGGGTCTATGGCTACACCTTC.